Below, 24 T cell receptor beta chains from the same sample are listed, as sequenced in a study of blood T cell repertoires in COVID-19. Sequencing was performed with immunoSEQ multiplex PCR; in TCRdb, only in-frame clones are kept and a portion is missing. The sample lists around 55,000 clones, approximately 90% occurring once. Source material: peripheral blood. The receptors originated from a man aged 55 to 70 with acute or convalescent COVID-19.

The chain joins TRBV7-9 to TRBJ2-7; 11 nucleotides align to TRBD2. In germline, CDR1 is SEHNR, CDR2 FQNEAQ (reference sequence). Germline trimming cut 5 bases from V and 8 bases from J; bases unmatched to any gene: 14. The CDR3 extends over 16 amino acids. For the CDR3, the DNA is TGTGCCAGCAGCCTTGAGGGGACTAGCGGATCCCCCAAGCAGTACTTC. This translates into CASSLEGTSGSPKQYF.

In this sample, this clone turned up a few times. The V gene is TRBV7-9, the J gene TRBJ1-2, with D hard to call. This CDR3 is 15 amino acids long. Trimming removed 3 bases at V and 1 base at J, with 12 bases between. CDR1 is SEHNR, CDR2 FQNEAQ, per germline (reference sequence). The CDR3 nucleotides are TGTGCCAGCAGCTTTGTCTCCCCCGGTAACTATGGCTACACCTTC. Residues: CASSFVSPGNYGYTF.

The V call is TRBV29-1, the J call TRBJ1-4, with TRBD1 matching 8 bases. The germline CDR1 and CDR2 sequences are SQVTM and ANQGSEA. This CDR3 is 13 amino acids long. The V gene end was trimmed by 5 bases and the J gene end by 5 bases; junction bases not matched to a gene: 4. CDR3 coding DNA: TGCAGCGTTCGACAGGGGAGGAATGAAAAACTGTTTTTT. Translation: CSVRQGRNEKLFF. Drawing the rest from reference TRBV29-1 and TRBJ1-4, the complete variable domain is SAVISQKPSRDICQRGTSLTIQCQVDSQVTMMFWYRQQPGQSLTLIATANQGSEATYESGFVIDKFPISRPNLTFSTLTVSNMSPEDSSIYLCSVRQGRNEKLFFGSGTQLSVL.

A single count supports this clone. The CDR3 sequence is CASSLAVWGQGNTEAFF. CDR3 coding DNA: TGTGCCAGCAGCTTGGCCGTGTGGGGACAGGGGAACACTGAAGCTTTCTTT. The V and J genes are TRBV5-5 and TRBJ1-1; 9 bases fit TRBD1. The junction had 7 bases not matched to a gene; V was cut back by 0 bases and J by 1 base. Per germline, CDR1 SGHKS and CDR2 YYEKEE (reference sequence). CDR3 length: 17 amino acids.

The genes are TRBV7-2 and TRBJ1-6, with 7 bases that match TRBD1. This CDR3 comprises 15 residues. V lost 5 bases to trimming and J lost 5 bases; unmatched junction nucleotides: 6. Germline CDR1 reads SGHTA; CDR2 reads FQGNSA. CDR3 sequence (DNA): TGTGCCAGCAGCCCCGGACAGGCCAATAATTCACCCCTCCACTTT. This translates into CASSPGQANNSPLHF.

The chain links TRBV25-1 to TRBJ1-4, with TRBD1 identical over 7 bases. This CDR3 has 15 residues. CDR1 and CDR2 from the germline V gene are MGHDK and SYGVNS. V shed 2 bases and J 8 bases; nucleotides not matched to a gene: 8. As DNA, the CDR3 is TGTGCCAGCAGTGAACGGAGGGGGCGAGAAGAAAAACTGTTTTTT. It encodes CASSERRGREEKLFF.

The table lists this clone with a few counts. This chain joins TRBV11-3 and TRBJ2-1, with 12 bases lining up with TRBD2. Germline V gives CDR1 SGHNT, CDR2 YENEEA. J was trimmed by 7 bases and V by 0 bases; bases with no gene match: 10. The CDR3 is made up of 18 amino acids. CDR3 nucleotide sequence: TGTGCCAGCAGCTTAGATCGAAGACTAGCGGGAGCAATGAATGAGCAGTTCTTC. Translated: CASSLDRRLAGAMNEQFF.

CDR3 coding DNA: TGTGCCACCAGTGATTACAGAAATAATTCACCCCTCCACTTT. Its translation: CATSDYRNNSPLHF. The chain couples TRBV24-1 to TRBJ1-6, with no clear D. V shed 2 bases and J shed 5 bases, with 6 bases lying between them. The CDR3 spans 14 residues. Germline lookup yields CDR1 KGHDR and CDR2 SFDVKD.

This clone was seen a handful of times. CDR3 DNA: TGTGCCAGCACTTCGACAGGGCAACATAATTCACCCCTCCACTTT. Protein sequence: CASTSTGQHNSPLHF. The J gene is TRBJ1-6, the V gene TRBV11-3; 7 bases map to TRBD1. This CDR3 spans 15 amino acids. With V trimmed by 7 bases and J by 5 bases, 8 bases remained unmatched. CDR1 and CDR2 (germline): SGHNT, YENEEA.

This chain connects TRBV29-1 to TRBJ2-1, with D maybe TRBD2 (7 bases). Germline V gives CDR1 SQVTM, CDR2 ANQGSEA. The CDR3 contains 16 residues. V was shortened by 3 bases and J by 4 bases, with 19 bases between the two germline ends. The CDR3 is CSVDGGGGGHYNEQFF. The CDR3 coding sequence is TGCAGCGTTGACGGCGGGGGAGGGGGACATTACAATGAGCAGTTCTTC.

The chain combines TRBV4-3 with TRBJ1-1, with D tentatively TRBD1 (6 bases). The CDR3 totals 15 residues. From germline, CDR1 is LGHNA and CDR2 YSLEER. V was trimmed by 0 bases and J by 4 bases, leaving 12 bases between them. The CDR3 loop reads CASSQDGRGGTEAFF. CDR3 bases: TGCGCCAGCAGCCAAGACGGGAGGGGGGGCACTGAAGCTTTCTTT.

In this sample, this clone turned up once. This chain joins TRBV28 and TRBJ1-3; D ambiguous. Between the trimmed V and J ends, which lost 7 bases and 4 bases, there was a span of 11 bases. Germline V lookup: CDR1 MDHEN, CDR2 SYDVKM. The CDR3 spans 13 residues. The CDR3 protein is CASTPPLGNTIYF. The CDR3 DNA follows: TGTGCCAGCACTCCCCCCTTGGGAAACACCATATATTTT.

The chain couples TRBV5-1 to TRBJ2-7, with TRBD2 identical over 8 bases. The CDR3 is 16 residues long. V was pared by 3 bases and J by 4 bases, with 12 bases of the junction left unmatched. CDR1 and CDR2 (germline): SGHRS, YFSETQ. The CDR3 loop is CASSSKTGTRGYEQYF. DNA of the CDR3: TGCGCCAGCAGCTCGAAAACCGGGACTAGGGGTTACGAGCAGTACTTC.

The chain uses TRBV11-3 and TRBJ2-7; D is unresolved. Germline CDR1 is SGHNT and CDR2 is YENEEA. The CDR3 covers 14 residues. With 2 bases removed from V and 2 bases from J, the gap between germline ends came to 10 bases. The CDR3 DNA is TGTGCCAGCAGCTTAAAGGCAGGCCCCTACGAGCAGTACTTC. Protein product: CASSLKAGPYEQYF.

The chain recombines TRBV27 with TRBJ1-2; 8 nucleotides line up with TRBD1. The CDR3 has 14 residues. The germline gives CDR1 MNHEY, CDR2 SMNVEV (reference sequence). Trimming removed 2 bases from V and 6 bases from J; junction bases left unmatched: 5. The CDR3: CASSLRQGRDGYTF. The CDR3 nucleotides are TGTGCCAGCAGTTTAAGACAGGGGCGGGATGGCTACACCTTC.

The chain recombines TRBV11-2 with TRBJ1-1; D is perhaps TRBD1 (6 bases). Trimming removed 3 bases at V and 5 bases at J, with 19 bases between. The CDR3 extends over 16 amino acids. Germline assignment: CDR1 SGHAT and CDR2 FQNNGV. CDR3 coding DNA: TGTGCCAGCAGCTTTTCCCTAACAGGGATAGGGACTGAAGCTTTCTTT. Protein: CASSFSLTGIGTEAFF.

J is TRBJ2-1 and V is TRBV6-5, with TRBD2 matching over 8 bases. This CDR3 comprises 16 residues. Germline assignment: CDR1 MNHEY and CDR2 SVGAGI. V lost 0 bases, J lost 6 bases, and 7 bases stayed unmatched. The CDR3 nucleotides are TGTGCCAGCAGTTACTCGTTCACGGGAGGGCTCAATGAGCAGTTCTTC. It is translated as CASSYSFTGGLNEQFF.

The chain joins TRBV3-1 (or the pseudogene TRBV3-2) to TRBJ2-7, with 7 nucleotides matching TRBD2. V was clipped by 0 bases and J by 0 bases; unmatched bases: 5. Germline V gives CDR1 LGHDT, CDR2 YNNKEL (reference sequence). The length of the CDR3 is 16 residues. The CDR3 nucleotides read TGTGCCAGCAGCCAAGATACCCAGCGGGGCTCCTACGAGCAGTACTTC. Translated, it gives CASSQDTQRGSYEQYF.

The genes are TRBV6-1 and TRBJ2-7; D is ambiguous. CDR3 length equals 14 residues. The V end lost 5 bases, the J end lost 0 bases, and 11 bases lay between the germline ends. Germline CDR1 MNHNS, CDR2 SASEGT. The CDR3 loop is CASSIVSSSYEQYF. The CDR3 nucleotides are TGTGCCAGCAGTATAGTTTCGAGCTCCTACGAGCAGTACTTC.

This rearrangement joins TRBV1 to TRBJ2-6; TRBD1, the D gene given by the table, was not confirmed from the DNA. TRBV1 is labeled a pseudogene. This CDR3 region has 15 residues. CDR3 sequence (DNA): TGCACCAGCGGGGCTCGTAGGGGTTGGGCCAACGTCCTGACTTTC. Translating gives CTSGARRGWANVLTF.

The sample holds many counts of this clone. This chain joins TRBV4-3 and TRBJ1-2, with D uncertain. The CDR3 consists of 16 residues. From germline, CDR1 is LGHNA and CDR2 YSLEER. V dropped 0 bases and J dropped 0 bases, with 11 bases sitting between them. CDR3 DNA: TGCGCCAGCAGCCAAGATTGGCAGGAACCTAACTATGGCTACACCTTC. Translating gives CASSQDWQEPNYGYTF.

V is TRBV7-2 and J is TRBJ1-5; D possibly corresponds to TRBD1 (5 bases). Trimming removed 4 bases from V and 0 bases from J, with 10 bases in between. There are 15 residues in the CDR3. Germline CDR1 and CDR2: SGHTA and FQGNSA. CDR3 DNA: TGTGCCAGCAGCTACCGGGGGATTAGCAATCAGCCCCAGCATTTT. This translates into CASSYRGISNQPQHF. The variable domain in full, with the rest retrieved from reference TRBV7-2 and TRBJ1-5, is GAGVSQSPSNKVTEKGKDVELRCDPISGHTALYWYRQSLGQGLEFLIYFQGNSAPDKSGLPSDRFSAERTGGSVSTLTIQRTQQEDSAVYLCASSYRGISNQPQHFGDGTRLSIL.

The genes are TRBV2 and TRBJ1-6; possible D gene TRBD1, 6 bases. CDR3 size: 15 residues. Per the germline V gene, CDR1 is SNHLY and CDR2 is FYNNEI. Trimming took 6 bases from V and 8 from J, leaving 17 bases between them. The CDR3 here is CASSFRDNPYSPLHF. CDR3 nucleotides: TGTGCCAGCAGCTTCCGGGACAATCCTTATTCACCCCTCCACTTT. Using reference TRBV2 and TRBJ1-6 for the parts outside the CDR3, the full variable domain is EPEVTQTPSHQVTQMGQEVILRCVPISNHLYFYWYRQILGQKVEFLVSFYNNEISEKSEIFDDQFSVERPDGSNFTLKIRSTKLEDSAMYFCASSFRDNPYSPLHFGNGTRLTVT.

This chain connects TRBV28 to TRBJ1-1, with 7 bases lining up with TRBD1. The CDR3 consists of 15 residues. Per germline, CDR1 MDHEN and CDR2 SYDVKM. V was clipped by 5 bases and J by 1 base; unmatched bases: 7. CDR3 in amino acids: CASSPHRGQNTEAFF. CDR3 coding DNA: TGTGCCAGCAGTCCGCACAGGGGACAGAACACTGAAGCTTTCTTT.